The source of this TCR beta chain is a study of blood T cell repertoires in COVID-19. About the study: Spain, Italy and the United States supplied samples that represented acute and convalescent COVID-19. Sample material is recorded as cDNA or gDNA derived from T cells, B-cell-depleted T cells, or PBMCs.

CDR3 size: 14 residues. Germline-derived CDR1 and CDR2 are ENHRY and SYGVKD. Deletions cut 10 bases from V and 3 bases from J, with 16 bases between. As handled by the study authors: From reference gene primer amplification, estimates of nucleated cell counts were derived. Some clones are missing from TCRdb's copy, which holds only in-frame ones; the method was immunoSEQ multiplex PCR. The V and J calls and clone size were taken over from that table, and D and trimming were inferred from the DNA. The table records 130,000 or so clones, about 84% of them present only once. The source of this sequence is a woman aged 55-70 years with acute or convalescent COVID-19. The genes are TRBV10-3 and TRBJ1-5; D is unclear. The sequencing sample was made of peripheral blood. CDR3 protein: CATQSRAANQPQHF. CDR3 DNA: TGTGCCACCCAGTCGAGGGCCGCCAATCAGCCCCAGCATTTT.